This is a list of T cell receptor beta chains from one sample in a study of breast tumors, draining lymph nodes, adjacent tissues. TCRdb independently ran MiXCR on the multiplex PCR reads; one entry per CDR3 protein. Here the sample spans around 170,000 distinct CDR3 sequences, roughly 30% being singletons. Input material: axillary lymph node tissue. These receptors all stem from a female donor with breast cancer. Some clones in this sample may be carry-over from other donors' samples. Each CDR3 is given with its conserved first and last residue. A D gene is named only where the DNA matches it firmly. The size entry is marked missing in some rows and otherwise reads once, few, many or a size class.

TGTGCCAGCAGCTTAGATCACCGACAGGGGGGTTTATACGAGCAGTACTTC	CASSLDHRQGGLYEQYF	TRBV11-2	TRBD1	many	TRBJ2-7
TGTGTCAGCAGAATAACTAGCGTGTTGGTCAATGAGCAGTTCTTC	CVSRITSVLVNEQFF	TRBV7-9	TRBD2	.	TRBJ2-1
TGTGCCAGCAGCTTAGAGGGGCTAAGGTCCTACGAGCAGTACTTC	CASSLEGLRSYEQYF	TRBV13	.	many	TRBJ2-7
TGCGGACTAGCGGGGAACACCGGGGAGCTGTTTTTT	CGLAGNTGELFF	TRBV20-1	TRBD2	many	TRBJ2-2
TGTGCCAGCAGCTTGGCCTGGGCGGAGGGTGAGCAGTTCTTC	CASSLAWAEGEQFF	TRBV5-6	.	many	TRBJ2-1
TGTGCCAGCAGTCACTCGGGACTGCTGGGACACGAGCAGTACTTC	CASSHSGLLGHEQYF	TRBV6-6	.	many	TRBJ2-7
TGTGCCAGCAGTTTATTCTTACAAGAGACCCAGTACTTC	CASSLFLQETQYF	TRBV27	.	few	TRBJ2-5
TGCGCCAGCAGCCAAGCATGGGGGTTATACAATGAGCAGTTCTTC	CASSQAWGLYNEQFF	TRBV4-1	.	many	TRBJ2-1
TGCGCCAGCAGCTTGGAACAGGGCGCTAATGAAAAACTGTTTTTT	CASSLEQGANEKLFF	TRBV5-1	.	.	TRBJ1-4
TGTGCCAGTAGTAGTTATGAGCTCTCCGCCTATGGCTACACCTTC	CASSSYELSAYGYTF	TRBV19	.	.	TRBJ1-2